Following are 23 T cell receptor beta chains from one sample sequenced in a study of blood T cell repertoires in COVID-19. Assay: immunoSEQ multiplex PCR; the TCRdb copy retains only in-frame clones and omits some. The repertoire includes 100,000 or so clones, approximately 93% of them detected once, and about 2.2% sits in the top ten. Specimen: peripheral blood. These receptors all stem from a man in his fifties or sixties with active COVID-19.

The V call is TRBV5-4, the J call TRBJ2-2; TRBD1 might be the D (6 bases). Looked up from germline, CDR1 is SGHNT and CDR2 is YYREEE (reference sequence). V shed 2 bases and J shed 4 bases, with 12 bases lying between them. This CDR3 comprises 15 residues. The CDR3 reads CASSLGGSGTGELFF. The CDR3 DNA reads TGTGCCAGCAGCTTAGGGGGTAGTGGCACCGGGGAGCTGTTTTTT.

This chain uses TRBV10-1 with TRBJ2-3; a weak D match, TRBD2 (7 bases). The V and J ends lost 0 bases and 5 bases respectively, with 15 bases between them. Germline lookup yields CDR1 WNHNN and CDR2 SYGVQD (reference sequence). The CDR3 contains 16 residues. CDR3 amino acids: CASSESWGGRGDTQYF. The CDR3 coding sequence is TGCGCCAGCAGTGAGTCGTGGGGGGGCAGGGGAGATACGCAGTATTTT.

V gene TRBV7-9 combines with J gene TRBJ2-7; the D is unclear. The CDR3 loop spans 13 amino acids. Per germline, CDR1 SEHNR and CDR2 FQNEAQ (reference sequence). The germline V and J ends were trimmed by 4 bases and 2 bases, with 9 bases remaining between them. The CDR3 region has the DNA TGTGCCAGCAGCTCGACTGTCACCTACGAGCAGTACTTC. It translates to CASSSTVTYEQYF.

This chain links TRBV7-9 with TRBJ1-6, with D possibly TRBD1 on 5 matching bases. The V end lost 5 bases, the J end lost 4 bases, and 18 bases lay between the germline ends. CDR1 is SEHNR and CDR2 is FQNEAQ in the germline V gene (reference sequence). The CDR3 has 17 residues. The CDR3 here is CASSPGEGPGYNSPLHF. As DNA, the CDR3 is TGTGCCAGCAGCCCGGGGGAGGGGCCGGGATATAATTCACCCCTCCACTTT.

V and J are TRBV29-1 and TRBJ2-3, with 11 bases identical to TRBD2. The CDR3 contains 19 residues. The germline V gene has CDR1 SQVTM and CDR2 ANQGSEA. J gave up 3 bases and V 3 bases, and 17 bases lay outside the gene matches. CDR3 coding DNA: TGCAGCGTTGACATTGGGACTAGCGGATTCTACCTTAGAACAGATACGCAGTATTTT. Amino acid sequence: CSVDIGTSGFYLRTDTQYF.

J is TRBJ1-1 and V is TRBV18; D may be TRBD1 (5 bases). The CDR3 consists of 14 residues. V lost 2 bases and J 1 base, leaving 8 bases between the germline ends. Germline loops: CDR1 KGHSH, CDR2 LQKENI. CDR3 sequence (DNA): TGTGCCAGCTCACCAAGACAGAGGAACACTGAAGCTTTCTTT. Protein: CASSPRQRNTEAFF.

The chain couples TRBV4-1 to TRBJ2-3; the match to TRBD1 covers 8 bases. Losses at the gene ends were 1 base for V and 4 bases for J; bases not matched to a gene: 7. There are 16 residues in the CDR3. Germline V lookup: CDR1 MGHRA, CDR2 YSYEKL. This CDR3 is CASSQVGRGHPDTQYF. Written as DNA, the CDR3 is TGCGCCAGCAGCCAAGTCGGCAGGGGGCACCCAGATACGCAGTATTTT.

The CDR3 region is CASSQDDRFNSPLHF. Here the CDR3 DNA reads TGCGCCAGCAGCCAAGATGACAGATTTAATTCACCCCTCCACTTT. V gene TRBV4-1 combines with J gene TRBJ1-6, with a possible D match to TRBD1 (5 bases). Trimming took 0 bases from V and 6 from J, leaving 9 bases between them. The CDR3 sequence is 15 residues long. Germline V gene lookup returns CDR1 MGHRA and CDR2 YSYEKL.

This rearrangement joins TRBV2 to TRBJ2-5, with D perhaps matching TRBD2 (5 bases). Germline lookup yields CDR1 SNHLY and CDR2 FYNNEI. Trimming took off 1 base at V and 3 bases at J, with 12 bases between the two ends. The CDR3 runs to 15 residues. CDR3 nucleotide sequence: TGTGCCAGCAGTGAAGTGAGAGGGCTGGAAGAGACCCAGTACTTC. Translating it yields CASSEVRGLEETQYF.

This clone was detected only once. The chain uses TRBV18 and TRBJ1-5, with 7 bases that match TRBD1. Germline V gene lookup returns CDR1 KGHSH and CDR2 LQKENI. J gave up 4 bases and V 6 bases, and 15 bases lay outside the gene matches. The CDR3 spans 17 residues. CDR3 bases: TGTGCCAGCTCGCCCCGAGTACCCGACAGGGCGAATCAGCCCCAGCATTTT. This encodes CASSPRVPDRANQPQHF.

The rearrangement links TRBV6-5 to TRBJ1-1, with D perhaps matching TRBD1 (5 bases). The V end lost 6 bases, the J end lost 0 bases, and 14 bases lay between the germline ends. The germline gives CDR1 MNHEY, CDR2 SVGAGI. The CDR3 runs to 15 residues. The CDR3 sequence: CASSPTWGLNTEAFF. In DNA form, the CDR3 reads TGTGCCAGCAGCCCCACCTGGGGCTTGAACACTGAAGCTTTCTTT.

The CDR3 nucleotides are TGTGCCAGCAGGCCGGGGAATGAGCAGTTCTTC. Encoded protein: CASRPGNEQFF. The chain employs TRBV2 and TRBJ2-1; D possibly corresponds to TRBD2 (5 bases). The CDR3 consists of 11 residues. Trimming shortened V by 6 bases and J by 7 bases, and 7 bases separated the two germline ends. Looked up from germline, CDR1 is SNHLY and CDR2 is FYNNEI.

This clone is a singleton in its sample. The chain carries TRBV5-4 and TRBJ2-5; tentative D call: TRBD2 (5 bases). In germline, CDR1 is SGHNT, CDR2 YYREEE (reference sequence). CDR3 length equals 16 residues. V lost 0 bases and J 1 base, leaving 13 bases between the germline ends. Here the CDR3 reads CASSLAGGVSQETQYF. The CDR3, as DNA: TGTGCCAGCAGCTTGGCCGGAGGTGTGAGCCAAGAGACCCAGTACTTC.

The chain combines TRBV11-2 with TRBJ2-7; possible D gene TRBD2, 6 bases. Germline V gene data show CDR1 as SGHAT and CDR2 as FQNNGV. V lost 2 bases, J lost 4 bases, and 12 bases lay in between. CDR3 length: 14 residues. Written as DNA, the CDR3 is TGTGCCAGCAGCTTAAATCGGGGGTTTTACGAGCAGTACTTC. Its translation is CASSLNRGFYEQYF.

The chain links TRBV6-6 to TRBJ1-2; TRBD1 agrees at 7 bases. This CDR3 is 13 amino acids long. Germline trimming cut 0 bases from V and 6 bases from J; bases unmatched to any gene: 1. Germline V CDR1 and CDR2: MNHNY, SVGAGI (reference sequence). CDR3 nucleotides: TGTGCCAGCAGTTACTCGACAGGGAATGGCTACACCTTC. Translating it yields CASSYSTGNGYTF.

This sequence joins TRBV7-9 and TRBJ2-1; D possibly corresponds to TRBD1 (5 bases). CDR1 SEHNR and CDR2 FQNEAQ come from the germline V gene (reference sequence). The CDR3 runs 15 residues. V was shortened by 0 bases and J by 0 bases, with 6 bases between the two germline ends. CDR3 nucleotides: TGTGCCAGCAGCTTAGCAGGGGCCTCCTACAATGAGCAGTTCTTC. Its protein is CASSLAGASYNEQFF.

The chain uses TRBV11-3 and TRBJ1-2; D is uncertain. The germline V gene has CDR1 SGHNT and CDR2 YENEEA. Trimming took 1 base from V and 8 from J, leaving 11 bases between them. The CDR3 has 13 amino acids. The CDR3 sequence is CASSLGGLGGYTF. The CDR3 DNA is TGTGCCAGCAGCTTAGGAGGACTCGGGGGCTACACCTTC.

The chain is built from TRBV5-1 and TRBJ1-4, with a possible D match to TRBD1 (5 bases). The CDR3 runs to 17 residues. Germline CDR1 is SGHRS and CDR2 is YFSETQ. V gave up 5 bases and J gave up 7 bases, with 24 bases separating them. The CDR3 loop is CASRSGSSGIPGEKLFF. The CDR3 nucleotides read TGCGCCAGCAGGTCAGGGTCATCGGGTATACCTGGTGAAAAACTGTTTTTT.

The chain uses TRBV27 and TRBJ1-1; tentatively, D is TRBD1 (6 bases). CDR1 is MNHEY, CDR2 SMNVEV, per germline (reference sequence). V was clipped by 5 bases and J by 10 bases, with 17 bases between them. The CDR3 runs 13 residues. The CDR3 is CASSPTTGAGAFF. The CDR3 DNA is TGTGCCAGCAGTCCCACGACAGGAGCTGGAGCTTTCTTT.

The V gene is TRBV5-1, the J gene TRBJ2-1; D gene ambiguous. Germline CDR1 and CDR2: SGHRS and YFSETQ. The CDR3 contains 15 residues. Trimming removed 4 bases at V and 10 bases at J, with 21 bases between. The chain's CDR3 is CASSPPGEPTPEQFF. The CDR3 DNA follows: TGCGCCAGCAGCCCTCCCGGAGAACCGACCCCCGAGCAGTTCTTC.

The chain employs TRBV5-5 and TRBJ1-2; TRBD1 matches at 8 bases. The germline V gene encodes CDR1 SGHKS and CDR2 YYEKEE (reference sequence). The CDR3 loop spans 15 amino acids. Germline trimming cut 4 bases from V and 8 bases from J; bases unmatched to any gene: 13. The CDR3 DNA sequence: TGTGCCAGCAGCGGAGGGGACAGGCTTAACTTGGGCTACACCTTC. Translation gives CASSGGDRLNLGYTF.

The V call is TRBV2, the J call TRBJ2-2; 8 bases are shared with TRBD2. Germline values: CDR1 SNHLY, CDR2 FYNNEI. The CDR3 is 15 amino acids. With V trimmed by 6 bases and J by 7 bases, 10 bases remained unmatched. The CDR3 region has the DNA TGTGCCAGCAGGAGACGGGAGGGCCCGGGCGGGGAGCTGTTTTTT. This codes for CASRRREGPGGELFF.

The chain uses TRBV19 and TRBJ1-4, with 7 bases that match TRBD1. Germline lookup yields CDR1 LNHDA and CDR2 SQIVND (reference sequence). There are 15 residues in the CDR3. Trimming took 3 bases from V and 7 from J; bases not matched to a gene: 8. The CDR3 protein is CASSISGTASEKLFF. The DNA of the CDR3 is TGTGCCAGTAGTATTTCCGGGACAGCCTCTGAAAAACTGTTTTTT.